These 23 T cell receptor beta chains were sequenced from one sample in a study of blood T cell repertoires in COVID-19. The repertoire was sequenced with immunoSEQ multiplex PCR; TCRdb's copy has only in-frame clones and lacks some. Of about 180,000 clones listed, approximately 83% are singletons. Material for sequencing was peripheral blood. Every receptor here comes from a human donor with active or convalescent COVID-19. The donor label of this sample is uncertain.

A few counts support this clone. This chain uses TRBV4-1 with TRBJ1-5, with D maybe TRBD1 (6 bases). V was pared by 4 bases and J by 3 bases, with 22 bases between. The CDR3 sequence is 18 residues long. Germline V gene lookup returns CDR1 MGHRA and CDR2 YSYEKL. This chain's CDR3 is CASSLGHAAGGFNQPQHF. The CDR3, as DNA: TGCGCCAGCAGCCTGGGGCACGCGGCGGGGGGCTTCAATCAGCCCCAGCATTTT.

The rearrangement joins TRBV2 to TRBJ2-1; possibly TRBD2 for D (6 bases). CDR1 and CDR2 (germline): SNHLY, FYNNEI. Trimming removed 4 bases at V and 5 bases at J, with 12 bases between. The CDR3 loop spans 14 amino acids. The CDR3 nucleotides are TGTGCCAGCAGTGGGCTGGACTACAACAATGAGCAGTTCTTC. It codes for CASSGLDYNNEQFF. Full variable domain (rest looked up from reference TRBV2 and TRBJ2-1): EPEVTQTPSHQVTQMGQEVILRCVPISNHLYFYWYRQILGQKVEFLVSFYNNEISEKSEIFDDQFSVERPDGSNFTLKIRSTKLEDSAMYFCASSGLDYNNEQFFGPGTRLTVL.

The rearrangement links TRBV24-1 to TRBJ1-4; 7 bases are shared with TRBD1. After removal of 4 bases from V and 0 bases from J, the junction contained 4 bases not matched to a gene. Germline values: CDR1 KGHDR, CDR2 SFDVKD. The CDR3 is 16 amino acids. CDR3 region: CATSEPGTATNEKLFF. The DNA of the CDR3 is TGTGCCACCAGTGAACCCGGGACAGCAACTAATGAAAAACTGTTTTTT.

The J gene is TRBJ1-1, the V gene TRBV6-1; the match to TRBD1 covers 9 bases. This CDR3 comprises 17 residues. The V and J ends lost 4 bases and 0 bases, in that order; junction bases with no gene match: 9. Germline CDR1 MNHNS, CDR2 SASEGT. The CDR3 loop is CASSGGQGLPMNTEAFF. The CDR3 DNA reads TGTGCCAGCAGTGGGGGACAGGGCCTCCCCATGAACACTGAAGCTTTCTTT.

The chain combines TRBV7-2 with TRBJ2-7, with D possibly TRBD1 on 5 matching bases. Per the germline V gene, CDR1 is SGHTA and CDR2 is FQGNSA. CDR3 size: 14 residues. With 1 base removed from V and 5 bases from J, the gap between germline ends came to 12 bases. The CDR3 DNA sequence: TGTGCCAGCAGCTTAGGGGGCCAGAACAACGAGCAGTACTTC. It is translated as CASSLGGQNNEQYF. Full variable domain (outside the CDR3, taken from reference TRBV7-2 and TRBJ2-7): GAGVSQSPSNKVTEKGKDVELRCDPISGHTALYWYRQSLGQGLEFLIYFQGNSAPDKSGLPSDRFSAERTGGSVSTLTIQRTQQEDSAVYLCASSLGGQNNEQYFGPGTRLTVT.

The chain joins TRBV15 to TRBJ2-7, with TRBD1 as a possible D gene (6 bases). The CDR3 has 17 residues. The V end was cut by 4 bases, the J end by 1 base, with 20 bases between. Germline assignment: CDR1 LNHNV and CDR2 YYDKDF (reference sequence). CDR3 loop: CATSTGGSWTESYEQYF. The CDR3 coding sequence is TGTGCCACCAGCACCGGTGGGAGTTGGACAGAGTCCTACGAGCAGTACTTC.

This rearrangement joins TRBV4-2 to TRBJ2-3, with D unclear. V dropped 0 bases and J dropped 0 bases, with 4 bases sitting between them. There are 14 residues in the CDR3. Germline values: CDR1 LGHNA, CDR2 YNFKEQ. The DNA for the CDR3 is TGTGCCAGCAGCCAAGAGACTAGCACAGATACGCAGTATTTT. Translating gives CASSQETSTDTQYF.

This clone was seen only a few times. DNA for the CDR3: TGTGCCAGCGCTGGGGAGAAAGCTTTCTTT. As protein: CASAGEKAFF. The chain links TRBV30 to TRBJ1-1, with D unclear. Trimming shortened V by 8 bases and J by 9 bases, and 13 bases separated the two germline ends. This CDR3 comprises 10 residues. CDR1 GTSNPN and CDR2 SVGIG come from the germline V gene (reference sequence).

A few counts support this clone. This chain connects TRBV2 to TRBJ2-2; TRBD1 aligns across 9 bases. Trimming cost V 4 bases and J 7 bases; bases outside gene matches: 4. Germline V lookup: CDR1 SNHLY, CDR2 FYNNEI. The CDR3 extends over 14 amino acids. CDR3 loop: CASSVGQGLGELFF. DNA for the CDR3: TGTGCCAGCAGTGTGGGACAGGGCCTCGGGGAGCTGTTTTTT.

This clone occurred once. The rearrangement links TRBV24-1 to TRBJ2-5, with 9 positions matching TRBD2. With 2 bases clipped from V and 4 bases from J, the junction kept 13 bases outside the gene matches. This CDR3 is 18 amino acids long. Germline loops: CDR1 KGHDR, CDR2 SFDVKD. CDR3 sequence (DNA): TGTGCCACCAGTGATTCGTCTAGCGGGGTCCAACCAGGAGAGACCCAGTACTTC. Translating gives CATSDSSSGVQPGETQYF.

The chain employs TRBV6-6 and TRBJ1-5; the D is unclear. CDR3 length: 16 amino acids. Looked up from germline, CDR1 is MNHNY and CDR2 is SVGAGI (reference sequence). V lost 0 bases, J lost 0 bases, and 9 bases lay in between. CDR3 sequence (DNA): TGTGCCAGCAGTTACTCGTTGGTCTATAGCAATCAGCCCCAGCATTTT. Protein sequence: CASSYSLVYSNQPQHF.

The CDR3 loop is CASTPRGGYGYTF. The CDR3 DNA is TGTGCCAGCACCCCTCGGGGGGGCTATGGCTACACCTTC. The chain links TRBV27 to TRBJ1-2, with D perhaps TRBD1 (5 bases). This CDR3 comprises 13 residues. Per the germline V gene, CDR1 is MNHEY and CDR2 is SMNVEV (reference sequence). V lost 7 bases to trimming and J lost 4 bases, with 13 bases between them.

The V gene is TRBV3-1 (or the pseudogene TRBV3-2), the J gene TRBJ2-5; 10 nucleotides agree with TRBD2. This CDR3 is built from 18 residues. V shed 1 base and J 5 bases; nucleotides not matched to a gene: 13. Germline V lookup: CDR1 LGHDT, CDR2 YNNKEL (reference sequence). The CDR3 DNA follows: TGTGCCAGCAGCCAAGTCCCACGGGCTAGCGGGGGTTGGGAGACCCAGTACTTC. Translating gives CASSQVPRASGGWETQYF.

Details on this clone: Distinct nucleotide sequences in the sample also encode this CDR3. The chain uses TRBV28 and TRBJ1-2, with D perhaps TRBD1 (5 bases). V was trimmed by 3 bases and J by 5 bases, leaving 13 bases between them. Germline assignment: CDR1 MDHEN and CDR2 SYDVKM. This CDR3 comprises 14 residues. The CDR3 reads CASSFRGGWYGYTF. CDR3 nucleotides: TGTGCCAGCAGTTTTCGCGGGGGTTGGTATGGCTACACCTTC.

CDR3 residues: CASSETSGRTQYF. The CDR3 region has the DNA TGTGCCAGCAGTGAAACTAGCGGGCGGACGCAGTATTTT. The chain carries TRBV2 and TRBJ2-3; 9 bases line up with TRBD2. Germline V lookup: CDR1 SNHLY, CDR2 FYNNEI. This CDR3 spans 13 amino acids. Losses at the gene ends were 2 bases for V and 9 bases for J; bases not matched to a gene: 3.

The chain couples TRBV2 to TRBJ2-7; no firm D call. The CDR3 is made up of 10 amino acids. V lost 3 bases, J lost 6 bases, and 3 bases lay in between. Germline lookup yields CDR1 SNHLY and CDR2 FYNNEI. This chain's CDR3 is CASSDGEQYF. CDR3 DNA sequence: TGTGCCAGCAGTGACGGCGAGCAGTACTTC.

In nucleotides, the CDR3 is TGTGCCACCACAGGACAGGGGCAGGATGGCTACACCTTC. Encoded protein: CATTGQGQDGYTF. The chain carries TRBV24-1 and TRBJ1-2, with 9 positions matching TRBD1. Looked up from germline, CDR1 is KGHDR and CDR2 is SFDVKD. Trimming took 8 bases from V and 6 from J; bases not matched to a gene: 6. The length of the CDR3 is 13 residues.

As DNA, the CDR3 is TGCAGCGCCGGACACGGCACCGGGGAGCTGTTTTTT. It specifies CSAGHGTGELFF. J is TRBJ2-2 and V is TRBV29-1; TRBD1 is a possible D gene (5 bases). Germline V gene data show CDR1 as SQVTM and CDR2 as ANQGSEA. The CDR3 has 12 amino acids. V lost 7 bases and J lost 4, with 10 bases in between.

This clone was seen a single time. The V and J genes are TRBV6-5 and TRBJ2-7; 9 bases agree with TRBD1. The V and J ends lost 2 bases and 9 bases, in that order; junction bases with no gene match: 11. The CDR3 runs to 15 residues. Germline CDR1 is MNHEY and CDR2 is SVGAGI. The CDR3 is CASSYDQQGALGQYF. The CDR3 DNA is TGTGCCAGCAGTTACGACCAACAGGGGGCGCTCGGGCAGTACTTC.

The chain employs TRBV12-1 and TRBJ1-2; the tabulated D call, TRBD1, remains unverified against the DNA. TRBV12-1 is assigned pseudogene status. The CDR3 covers 16 residues. CDR3 bases: TGTGCCAGCAGCTTTGCGAAGGGACAGGGGAACTATGGCTACACCTTC. Translated, it gives CASSFAKGQGNYGYTF.

The chain is built from TRBV7-2 and TRBJ2-3, with D unresolved. Germline V gene data show CDR1 as SGHTA and CDR2 as FQGNSA. The CDR3 is 13 residues long. Deletions cut 1 base from V and 6 bases from J, with 8 bases between. CDR3 sequence (DNA): TGTGCCAGCAGCTTAGAATCGGTGGATACGCAGTATTTT. It specifies CASSLESVDTQYF. Drawing the rest from reference TRBV7-2 and TRBJ2-3, the complete variable domain is GAGVSQSPSNKVTEKGKDVELRCDPISGHTALYWYRQSLGQGLEFLIYFQGNSAPDKSGLPSDRFSAERTGGSVSTLTIQRTQQEDSAVYLCASSLESVDTQYFGPGTRLTVL.

The V call is TRBV9, the J call TRBJ1-5, with unresolved D. CDR1 SGDLS and CDR2 YYNGEE come from the germline V gene. Trimming removed 4 bases at V and 9 bases at J, with 14 bases between. The CDR3 has 13 amino acids. In DNA, the CDR3 is TGTGCCAGCAGCCCAGCTGAGCGTTCGCCCCAGCATTTT. Protein: CASSPAERSPQHF.

In its sample, this clone was seen once. At one boundary the junction diverges from the germline segment, which might be a read error. The chain employs TRBV11-2 and TRBJ1-4; weak D call: TRBD1 (5 bases). The CDR3 totals 15 residues. CDR1 and CDR2 (germline): SGHAT, FQNNGV. The CDR3 region is CASSLERGKREKLFF. The CDR3, as DNA: TGTGCCAGCAGCCTAGAGCGGGGGAAAAGGGAAAAACTGTTTTTT.